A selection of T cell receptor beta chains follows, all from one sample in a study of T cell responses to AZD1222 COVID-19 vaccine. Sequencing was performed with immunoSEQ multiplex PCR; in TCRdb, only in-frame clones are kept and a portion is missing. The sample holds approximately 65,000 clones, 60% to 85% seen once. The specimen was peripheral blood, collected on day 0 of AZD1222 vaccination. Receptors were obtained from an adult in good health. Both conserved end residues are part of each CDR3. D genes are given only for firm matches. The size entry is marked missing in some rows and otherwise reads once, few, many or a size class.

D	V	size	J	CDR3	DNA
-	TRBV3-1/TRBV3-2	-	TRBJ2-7	CASSQGPGAGTYEQYF	TGTGCCAGCAGCCAGGGTCCCGGGGCCGGGACGTACGAGCAGTACTTC
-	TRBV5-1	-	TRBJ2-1	CASSSRQGNEQFF	TGCGCCAGCAGCTCCCGGCAGGGCAATGAGCAGTTCTTC
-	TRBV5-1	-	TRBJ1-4	CASSLAARKQGSREKLFF	TGCGCCAGCAGCTTGGCGGCCCGAAAACAGGGAAGTAGAGAAAAACTGTTTTTT
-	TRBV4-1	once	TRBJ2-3	CASSDRGAGTDTQYF	TGCGCCAGCAGCGATCGGGGGGCCGGCACAGATACGCAGTATTTT
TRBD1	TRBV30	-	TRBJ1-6	CAWRYRQGRYSPLHF	TGTGCCTGGAGATATAGACAGGGCAGGTATTCACCCCTCCACTTT
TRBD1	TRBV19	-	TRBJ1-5	CASSTTGGNQPQHF	TGTGCCAGTAGTACAACAGGGGGGAATCAGCCCCAGCATTTT
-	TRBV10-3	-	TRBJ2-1	CAISVDLQGSYNEQFF	TGTGCCATCAGTGTGGATCTCCAGGGGAGTTACAATGAGCAGTTCTTC
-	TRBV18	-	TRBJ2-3	CASSPDKGGPTDTQYF	TGTGCCAGCTCACCAGACAAGGGAGGCCCCACAGATACGCAGTATTTT
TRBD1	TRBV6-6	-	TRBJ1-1	CASSQTGWYTEAFF	TGTGCCAGCAGTCAGACAGGGTGGTACACTGAAGCTTTCTTT
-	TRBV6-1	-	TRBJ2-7	CASSEGGGRRAYEQYF	TGTGCCAGCAGTGAAGGGGGCGGGCGGCGGGCCTACGAGCAGTACTTC
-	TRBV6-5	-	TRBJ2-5	CASPTPGGRETQYF	TGTGCCAGCCCTACCCCAGGAGGCCGCGAGACCCAGTACTTC
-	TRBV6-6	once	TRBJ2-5	CASSLNRQVKETQYF	TGTGCCAGCAGCTTAAATAGACAGGTTAAAGAGACCCAGTACTTC
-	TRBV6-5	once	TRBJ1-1	CASSYSTPGRGEAFF	TGTGCCAGCAGTTACTCGACTCCCGGTCGCGGTGAAGCTTTCTTT
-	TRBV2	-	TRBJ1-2	CASSTGTGERGYTF	TGTGCCAGCAGTACCGGGACCGGGGAACGGGGCTACACCTTC
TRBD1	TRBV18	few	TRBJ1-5	CASSIGTGGGQPQHF	TGTGCCAGCTCAATCGGGACAGGGGGTGGCCAGCCCCAGCATTTT
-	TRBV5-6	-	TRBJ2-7	CASSRPHYEQYF	TGTGCCAGCAGCCGTCCCCACTACGAGCAGTACTTC
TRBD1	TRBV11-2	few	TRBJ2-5	CASSLTGVGETQYF	TGTGCCAGCAGTCTGACAGGGGTAGGGGAGACCCAGTACTTC
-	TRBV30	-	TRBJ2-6	CAWSRDGSGANVLTF	TGTGCCTGGAGTCGTGACGGGTCTGGGGCCAACGTCCTGACTTTC
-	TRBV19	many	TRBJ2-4	CASSISLSPQTGRTAKNIQYF	TGTGCCAGTAGTATCTCCCTATCCCCCCAGACAGGCCGTACGGCCAAAAACATTCAGTACTTC
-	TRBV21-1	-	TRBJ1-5	CASSYVNQPQHF	TGTGCCAGCAGTTACGTCAATCAGCCCCAGCATTTT
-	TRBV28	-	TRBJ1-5	CASKQGHGGGNQPQHF	TGTGCCAGCAAACAGGGTCACGGGGGGGGCAATCAGCCCCAGCATTTT
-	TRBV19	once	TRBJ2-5	CASSAALGPQETQYF	TGTGCCAGTAGTGCCGCGTTAGGCCCCCAAGAGACCCAGTACTTC
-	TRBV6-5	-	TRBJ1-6	CASSYSLGGEGSPLHF	TGTGCCAGCAGTTACTCTCTTGGAGGGGAGGGTTCACCCCTCCACTTT
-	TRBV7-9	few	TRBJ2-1	CASSLDGTRNEQFF	TGTGCCAGCAGCTTAGACGGGACTCGCAATGAGCAGTTCTTC
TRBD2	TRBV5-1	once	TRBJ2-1	CASSELTLTSGNEQFF	TGCGCCAGCAGCGAATTAACTTTGACTAGCGGGAATGAGCAGTTCTTC
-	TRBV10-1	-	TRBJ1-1	CASSESGTEYTEAFF	TGCGCCAGCAGTGAATCGGGGACCGAATACACTGAAGCTTTCTTT
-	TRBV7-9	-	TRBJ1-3	CASSLWGFGNTIYF	TGTGCCAGCAGCTTATGGGGTTTTGGAAACACCATATATTTT
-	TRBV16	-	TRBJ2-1	CASSHWGGGINEQFF	TGTGCCAGCAGCCATTGGGGCGGGGGCATCAATGAGCAGTTCTTC
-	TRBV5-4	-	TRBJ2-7	CASSTKSTGHHYEQYF	TGTGCCAGCAGTACTAAAAGTACGGGACACCACTACGAGCAGTACTTC
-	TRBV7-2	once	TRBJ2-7	CASSPSKTGEQYF	TGTGCCAGCAGCCCGAGTAAGACAGGCGAGCAGTACTTC
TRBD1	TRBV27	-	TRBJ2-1	CASSLSGTGYGEQFF	TGTGCCAGCAGTTTATCCGGGACAGGGTATGGTGAGCAGTTCTTC
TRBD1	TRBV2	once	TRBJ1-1	CASSGDRGITEAFF	TGTGCCAGCAGTGGGGACAGAGGCATCACTGAAGCTTTCTTT
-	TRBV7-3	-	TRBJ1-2	CASSSDRGYGYTF	TGTGCCAGCAGCTCGGACAGAGGCTATGGCTACACCTTC
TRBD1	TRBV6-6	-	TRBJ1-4	CASIGTGLNEKLFF	TGTGCCAGCATTGGGACAGGATTAAATGAAAAACTGTTTTTT
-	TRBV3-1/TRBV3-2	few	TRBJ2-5	CASSQEGLKETQYF	TGTGCCAGCAGCCAAGAGGGCTTAAAAGAGACCCAGTACTTC
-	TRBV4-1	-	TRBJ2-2	CASSQLDLIANTGELFF	TGCGCCAGCAGCCAACTAGACTTGATCGCGAACACCGGGGAGCTGTTTTTT
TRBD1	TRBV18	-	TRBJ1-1	CASSQNRGPAGDTEAFF	TGTGCCAGCTCACAAAACAGGGGTCCAGCTGGGGACACTGAAGCTTTCTTT
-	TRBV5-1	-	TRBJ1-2	CASRDETVHYGYTF	TGCGCCAGCAGAGACGAAACAGTGCACTATGGCTACACCTTC
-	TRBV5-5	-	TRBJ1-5	CASSFGLESNQPQHF	TGTGCCAGCAGCTTTGGCTTAGAGAGCAATCAGCCCCAGCATTTT
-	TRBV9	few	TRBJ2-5	CASSVGWGDEETQYF	TGTGCCAGCAGCGTAGGGTGGGGGGACGAAGAGACCCAGTACTTC
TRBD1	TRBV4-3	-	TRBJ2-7	CASSQARQGSYEQYF	TGCGCCAGCAGCCAAGCTAGACAGGGGAGTTACGAGCAGTACTTC
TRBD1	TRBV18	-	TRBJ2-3	CASSKWTGNTDTQYF	TGTGCCAGCTCAAAATGGACAGGTAACACAGATACGCAGTATTTT
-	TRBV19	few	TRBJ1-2	CASSPGQGNHYGYTF	TGTGCCAGTAGCCCTGGGCAGGGGAATCACTATGGCTACACCTTC
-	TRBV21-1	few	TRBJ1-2	CASSKVHRSPETYGYTF	TGTGCCAGCAGCAAAGTTCATCGGTCGCCCGAGACTTATGGCTACACCTTC
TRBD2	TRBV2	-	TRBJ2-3	CASSGGLAGGTDTQYF	TGTGCCAGCAGTGGAGGACTAGCGGGGGGGACAGATACGCAGTATTTT
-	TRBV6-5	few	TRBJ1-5	CASSYAGANQPQHF	TGTGCCAGCAGTTACGCAGGCGCCAATCAGCCCCAGCATTTT
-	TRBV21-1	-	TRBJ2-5	CASSKDKTGGRGQYF	TGTGCCAGCAGCAAAGATAAGACAGGGGGACGGGGCCAGTACTTC
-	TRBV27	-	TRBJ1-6	CASSLTSLRSPLHF	TGTGCCAGCAGTTTAACCAGTCTCAGGTCACCCCTCCACTTT
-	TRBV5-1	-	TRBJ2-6	CASSLDGGPISGANVLTF	TGCGCCAGCAGCTTGGATGGGGGGCCCATCTCTGGGGCCAACGTCCTGACTTTC
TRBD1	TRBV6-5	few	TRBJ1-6	CASSPRDRVYSPLHF	TGTGCCAGCAGCCCCCGGGACAGGGTTTATTCACCCCTCCACTTT
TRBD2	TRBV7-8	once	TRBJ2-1	CASSLVTTSGGYNEQFF	TGTGCCAGCAGCCTCGTGACCACTAGCGGGGGTTACAATGAGCAGTTCTTC
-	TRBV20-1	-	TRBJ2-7	CSAGPYEQYF	TGCAGTGCGGGGCCCTACGAGCAGTACTTC
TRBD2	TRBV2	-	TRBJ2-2	CASMVPGVAGVLLYTGELFF	TGTGCCAGCATGGTCCCCGGGGTAGCGGGGGTACTTTTGTACACCGGGGAGCTGTTTTTT